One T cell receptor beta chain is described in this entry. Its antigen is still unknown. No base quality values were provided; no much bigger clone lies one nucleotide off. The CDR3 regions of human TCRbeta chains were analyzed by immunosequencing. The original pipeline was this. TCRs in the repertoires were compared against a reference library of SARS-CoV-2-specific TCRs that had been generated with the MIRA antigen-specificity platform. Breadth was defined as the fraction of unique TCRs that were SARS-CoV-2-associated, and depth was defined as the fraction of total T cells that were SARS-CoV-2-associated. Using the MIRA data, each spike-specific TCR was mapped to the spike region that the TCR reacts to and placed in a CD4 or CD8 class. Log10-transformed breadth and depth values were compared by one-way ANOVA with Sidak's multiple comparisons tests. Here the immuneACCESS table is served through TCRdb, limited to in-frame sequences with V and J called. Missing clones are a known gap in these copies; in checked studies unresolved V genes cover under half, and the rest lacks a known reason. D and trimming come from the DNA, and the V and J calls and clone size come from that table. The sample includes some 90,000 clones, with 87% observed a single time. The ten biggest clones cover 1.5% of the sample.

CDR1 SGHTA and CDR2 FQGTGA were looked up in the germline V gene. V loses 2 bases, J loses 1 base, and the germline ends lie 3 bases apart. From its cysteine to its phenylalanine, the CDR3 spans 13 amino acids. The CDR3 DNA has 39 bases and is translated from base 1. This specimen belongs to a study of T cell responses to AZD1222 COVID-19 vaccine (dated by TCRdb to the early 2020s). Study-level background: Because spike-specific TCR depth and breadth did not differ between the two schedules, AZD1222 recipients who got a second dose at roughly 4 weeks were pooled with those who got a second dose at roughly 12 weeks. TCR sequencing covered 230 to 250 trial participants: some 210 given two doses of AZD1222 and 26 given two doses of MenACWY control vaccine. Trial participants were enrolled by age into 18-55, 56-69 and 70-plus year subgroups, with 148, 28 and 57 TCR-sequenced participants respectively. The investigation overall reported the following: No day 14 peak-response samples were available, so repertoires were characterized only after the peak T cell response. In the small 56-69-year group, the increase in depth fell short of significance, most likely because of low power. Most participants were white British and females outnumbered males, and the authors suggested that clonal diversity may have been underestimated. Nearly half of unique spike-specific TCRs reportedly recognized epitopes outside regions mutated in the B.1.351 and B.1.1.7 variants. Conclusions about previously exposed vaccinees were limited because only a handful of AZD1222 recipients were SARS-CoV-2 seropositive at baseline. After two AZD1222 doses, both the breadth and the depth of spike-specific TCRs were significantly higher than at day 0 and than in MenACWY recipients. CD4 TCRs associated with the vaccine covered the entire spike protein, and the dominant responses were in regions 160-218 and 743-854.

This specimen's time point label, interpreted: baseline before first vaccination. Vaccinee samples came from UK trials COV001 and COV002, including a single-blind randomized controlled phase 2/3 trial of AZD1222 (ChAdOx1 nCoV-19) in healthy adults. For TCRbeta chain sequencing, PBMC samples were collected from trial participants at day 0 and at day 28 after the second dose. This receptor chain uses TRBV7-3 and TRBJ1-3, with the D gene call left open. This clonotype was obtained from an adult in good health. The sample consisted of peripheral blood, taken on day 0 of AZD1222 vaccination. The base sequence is TGTGCCAGCAGCTTAGGGTCTGGAAACACCATATATTTT. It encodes CASSLGSGNTIYF.